The clone carrying this TCR beta chain was observed many times. The trim removed 0 bases at V and 1 base at J, leaving 4 bases unmatched. CDR1 and CDR2 (germline): MNHNS, SASEGT. The CDR3 has 18 residues. Researchers prepared the TCRbeta library using unique molecular identifiers, the study reports. TCRdb reanalysed the PCR reads using MiXCR and keeps one entry per CDR3 protein. The sample has fewer than 120,000 distinct CDR3 sequences, about 9.3% seen once. This sample is drawn from a study of T-cell reconstitution after alpha-beta-depleted transplantation in children. This chain uses TRBV6-1 with TRBJ2-1; TRBD2 matches at 12 bases. The sequenced sample was PBMCs from the stem cell graft donor, obtained from the stem cell graft. The sequence came from a human donor who donated a stem cell graft to a child with acute lymphoblastic leukemia. DNA of the CDR3: TGTGCCAGCAGTGAAGCGACTAGCGGGGGCTATTCCTACAATGAGCAGTTCTTC. It yields the protein CASSEATSGGYSYNEQFF.